The 21 T cell receptor beta chains given below trace back to one sample, sequenced in a study of vaccination and CD4 T cells after COVID-19. The Oncomine TCR Beta short-read assay sequenced DNA from cultured CD4+ T cells. TCRdb re-called the PCR reads with MiXCR, one entry per CDR3 protein. The table records some 9,000 distinct CDR3 sequences, roughly two thirds of them present only once. No cognate antigen is known for these TCRs. The treatment: roughly 10-day PBMC culture with coronavirus spike peptide pools or control peptides (ViraFEST assay). The input for sequencing was CD4+ T cells from blood, cultured in vitro, taken before SARS-CoV-2 vaccination. The source of these receptors is a human donor who had recovered from COVID-19.

Only a few counts were recorded for this clonotype. The chain uses TRBV7-9 and TRBJ1-1, with TRBD1 as a possible D gene (5 bases). CDR1 and CDR2 (germline): SEHNR, FQNEAQ (reference sequence). The CDR3 loop spans 13 amino acids. The V end was cut by 3 bases, the J end by 1 base, with 6 bases between. The CDR3 reads CASSFGGNTEAFF. Here the CDR3 DNA reads TGTGCCAGCAGCTTTGGGGGGAACACTGAAGCTTTCTTT.

A few counts support this clonotype. This chain links TRBV28 with TRBJ2-3; tentatively, D is TRBD2 (7 bases). The length of the CDR3 is 14 residues. Germline V gene lookup returns CDR1 MDHEN and CDR2 SYDVKM. V was shortened by 7 bases and J by 4 bases, with 15 bases between the two germline ends. The CDR3 DNA follows: TGTGCCAGCACCAGGGGCGGGAGCCCAGATACGCAGTATTTT. It translates to CASTRGGSPDTQYF.

The rearrangement uses TRBV19 and TRBJ2-1; 10 bases agree with TRBD2. Germline V gene data show CDR1 as LNHDA and CDR2 as SQIVND (reference sequence). J was trimmed by 8 bases and V by 5 bases; bases with no gene match: 12. CDR3 size: 16 residues. The CDR3 sequence: CASSSPSSGSGDEQFF. CDR3 DNA: TGTGCCAGTAGTTCCCCTTCTAGCGGGAGTGGGGATGAGCAGTTCTTC.

The gene calls are TRBV20-1 and TRBJ2-7; D assignment may be TRBD1 or TRBD2 (6 bases each). Trimming took off 5 bases at V and 5 bases at J, with 16 bases between the two ends. CDR1 and CDR2 from the germline V gene are DFQATT and SNEGSKA (reference sequence). The CDR3 sequence is 13 residues long. Written as DNA, the CDR3 is TGCAGTGCTGGAGGGACACCGGCCGACGAGCAGTACTTC. This codes for CSAGGTPADEQYF.

This clonotype was counted only a few times. The chain uses TRBV20-1 and TRBJ1-2; D gene unclear. CDR3 length: 12 amino acids. The V end was cut by 3 bases, the J end by 6 bases, with 11 bases between. From germline, CDR1 is DFQATT and CDR2 SNEGSKA (reference sequence). The CDR3 DNA sequence: TGCAGTGCTAGCAGCCCGCGGGATGGCTACACCTTC. Protein product: CSASSPRDGYTF.

This chain joins TRBV20-1 and TRBJ2-3; D perhaps matches TRBD2 (5 bases). Germline V gene sequence: CDR1 DFQATT, CDR2 SNEGSKA (reference sequence). This CDR3 has 17 residues. The V end was cut by 1 base, the J end by 0 bases, with 17 bases between. The DNA of the CDR3 is TGCAGTGCTAGAGGGCCGGGAATCCGCACTAGCACAGATACGCAGTATTTT. Protein: CSARGPGIRTSTDTQYF.

J is TRBJ2-2 and V is TRBV7-2; D is uncertain. V lost 7 bases and J lost 4, with 4 bases in between. The CDR3 covers 11 residues. Germline CDR1 is SGHTA and CDR2 is FQGNSA. The CDR3 DNA is TGTGCCAGCACCGCCACCGGGGAGCTGTTTTTT. This translates into CASTATGELFF.

The chain employs TRBV20-1 and TRBJ2-5; the D gene is possibly TRBD2 (5 bases). This CDR3 is 12 amino acids long. V shed 8 bases and J shed 2 bases, with 12 bases lying between them. Looked up from germline, CDR1 is DFQATT and CDR2 is SNEGSKA (reference sequence). The CDR3 protein is CSKAEKQETQYF. DNA for the CDR3: TGCAGTAAAGCGGAGAAACAAGAGACCCAGTACTTC.

This sequence joins TRBV20-1 and TRBJ1-4; D is unclear. This CDR3 spans 14 amino acids. Germline values: CDR1 DFQATT, CDR2 SNEGSKA (reference sequence). V gave up 0 bases and J gave up 4 bases, with 9 bases separating them. The CDR3 reads CSAREDGDNEKLFF. The CDR3 DNA is TGCAGTGCTAGAGAGGACGGGGATAATGAAAAACTGTTTTTT.

This chain links TRBV5-4 with TRBJ2-5; weak D call: TRBD2 (6 bases). The CDR3 covers 15 residues. V was shortened by 4 bases and J by 5 bases, with 18 bases between the two germline ends. Germline values: CDR1 SGHNT, CDR2 YYREEE (reference sequence). The CDR3 DNA reads as TGTGCCAGCAGCGGGGAACTACGGGAGAGGGAGACCCAGTACTTC. Translation: CASSGELRERETQYF. The variable domain in full, completed from reference TRBV5-4 and TRBJ2-5, reads ETGVTQSPTHLIKTRGQQVTLRCSSQSGHNTVSWYQQALGQGPQFIFQYYREEENGRGNFPPRFSGLQFPNYSSELNVNALELDDSALYLCASSGELRERETQYFGPGTRLLVL.

The rearrangement links TRBV7-9 to TRBJ1-1, with D possibly TRBD1 on 6 matching bases. In germline, CDR1 is SEHNR, CDR2 FQNEAQ (reference sequence). The CDR3 runs to 16 residues. V lost 3 bases, J lost 1 base, and 15 bases lay in between. This chain's CDR3 is CASSFLPQTGNTEAFF. The CDR3 DNA sequence: TGTGCCAGCAGCTTCCTACCCCAGACAGGGAACACTGAAGCTTTCTTT.

This chain connects TRBV20-1 to TRBJ2-2, with D possibly TRBD2 on 7 matching bases. Trimming removed 5 bases from V and 7 bases from J, with 20 bases in between. This CDR3 region has 15 residues. Germline-derived CDR1 and CDR2 are DFQATT and SNEGSKA (reference sequence). The CDR3: CSASMGRAGVGELFF. The CDR3 DNA reads TGCAGTGCTTCGATGGGGAGGGCAGGGGTCGGGGAGCTGTTTTTT.

V gene TRBV15 combines with J gene TRBJ2-7, with a possible D match to TRBD1 (6 bases). V was pared by 0 bases and J by 1 base, with 10 bases between. The CDR3 has 15 residues. The germline V gene encodes CDR1 LNHNV and CDR2 YYDKDF (reference sequence). CDR3 protein: CATSRDRTASYEQYF. The CDR3 DNA reads TGTGCCACCAGCAGAGATAGGACAGCATCCTACGAGCAGTACTTC. Drawing the rest from reference TRBV15 and TRBJ2-7, the complete variable domain is DAMVIQNPRYQVTQFGKPVTLSCSQTLNHNVMYWYQQKSSQAPKLLFHYYDKDFNNEADTPDNFQSRRPNTSFCFLDIRSPGLGDTAMYLCATSRDRTASYEQYFGPGTRLTVT.

The chain links TRBV2 to TRBJ1-1; 9 bases agree with TRBD1. Germline loops: CDR1 SNHLY, CDR2 FYNNEI. V gave up 6 bases and J gave up 6 bases; unmatched junction bases: 5. The CDR3 sequence is 13 residues long. CDR3 residues: CASSGTGMSEAFF. CDR3 in DNA: TGTGCCAGCAGCGGGACAGGGATGTCTGAAGCTTTCTTT.

This clonotype was found a few times. This chain joins TRBV20-1 and TRBJ2-5, with a possible D match to TRBD2 (6 bases). Germline-derived CDR1 and CDR2 are DFQATT and SNEGSKA (reference sequence). The CDR3 extends over 17 amino acids. The germline V and J ends were trimmed by 4 bases and 0 bases, with 21 bases remaining between them. In nucleotides, the CDR3 is TGCAGTGCTAAAGGGGCCGACGGGAGACATCACCAAGAGACCCAGTACTTC. This encodes CSAKGADGRHHQETQYF.

The V and J genes are TRBV28 and TRBJ2-2; D perhaps matches TRBD2 (5 bases). The V end was cut by 6 bases, the J end by 1 base, with 9 bases between. Germline V gives CDR1 MDHEN, CDR2 SYDVKM. CDR3 length: 14 amino acids. CDR3 sequence reads: CASSPGMNTGELFF. DNA for the CDR3: TGTGCCAGCAGCCCCGGGATGAACACCGGGGAGCTGTTTTTT.

V gene TRBV5-1 combines with J gene TRBJ2-7; unclear D gene. The germline V gene encodes CDR1 SGHRS and CDR2 YFSETQ. This CDR3 is built from 14 residues. V lost 4 bases and J 2 bases, leaving 13 bases between the germline ends. The CDR3 loop is CASSPNNQAYEQYF. CDR3 sequence (DNA): TGCGCCAGCAGCCCAAACAACCAGGCCTACGAGCAGTACTTC.

The chain couples TRBV12-3 or TRBV12-4 to TRBJ1-5; D call uncertain. Trimming left V 6 bases short and J 3 bases short, with 6 bases between. The CDR3 extends over 12 amino acids. CDR3 bases: TGTGCCAGCAGCCCTGACAATCAGCCCCAGCATTTT. It is translated as CASSPDNQPQHF.

The rearrangement links TRBV6-1 to TRBJ1-5; unclear D gene. The CDR3 runs to 12 residues. From germline, CDR1 is MNHNS and CDR2 SASEGT. The V end was cut by 4 bases, the J end by 7 bases, with 8 bases between. The CDR3 spells CASSVDGQPQHF. The CDR3 bases are TGTGCCAGCAGTGTAGATGGACAGCCCCAGCATTTT.

V usage is TRBV20-1 and J usage is TRBJ2-2, with 8 bases aligning to TRBD2. V gave up 5 bases and J gave up 3 bases; unmatched junction bases: 8. This CDR3 is built from 15 residues. Germline lookup yields CDR1 DFQATT and CDR2 SNEGSKA (reference sequence). The CDR3, as DNA: TGCAGTGCTCAAAGCGGGAGCAGGTACACCGGGGAGCTGTTTTTT. Amino acid sequence: CSAQSGSRYTGELFF.

The chain carries TRBV30 and TRBJ1-2; D perhaps matches TRBD1 (5 bases). The germline gives CDR1 GTSNPN, CDR2 SVGIG (reference sequence). V dropped 3 bases and J dropped 2 bases, with 10 bases sitting between them. This CDR3 is built from 13 residues. CDR3 coding DNA: TGTGCCTGGAGAGCCAGGGCCAACTATGGCTACACCTTC. It specifies CAWRARANYGYTF.